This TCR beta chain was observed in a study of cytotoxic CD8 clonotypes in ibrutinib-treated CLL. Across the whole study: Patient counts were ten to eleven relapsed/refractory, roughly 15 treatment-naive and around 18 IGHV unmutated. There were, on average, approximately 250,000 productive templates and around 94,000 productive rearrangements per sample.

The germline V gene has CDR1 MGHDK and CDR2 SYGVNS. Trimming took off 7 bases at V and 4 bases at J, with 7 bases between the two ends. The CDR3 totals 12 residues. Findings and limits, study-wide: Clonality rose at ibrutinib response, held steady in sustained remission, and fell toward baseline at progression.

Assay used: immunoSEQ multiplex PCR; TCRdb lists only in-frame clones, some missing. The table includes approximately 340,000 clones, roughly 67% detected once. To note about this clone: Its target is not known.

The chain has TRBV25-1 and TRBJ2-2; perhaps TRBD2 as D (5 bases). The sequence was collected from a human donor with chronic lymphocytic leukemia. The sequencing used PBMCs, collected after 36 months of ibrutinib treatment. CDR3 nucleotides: TGTGCCAGCAACGGACTCACCGGGGAGCTGTTTTTT. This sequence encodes CASNGLTGELFF.